The entry below describes one T cell receptor beta chain. This entry is derived from a study of blood T cell repertoires in COVID-19. Study details: The analysed material was cDNA or gDNA that came from T cells, B-cell-depleted T cells, or PBMCs.

TCRdb's table, derived via immunoSEQ multiplex PCR, lists solely in-frame clones and lacks some. The sample carries around 320,000 clones, 75% to 85% recorded once. The TCR sequence derives from a human donor in a cohort sampled during active COVID-19. Sequencing input: peripheral blood.

CDR3 sequence (DNA): TGTGCCAGCTCACCACTCGCCGCAGGGGCTAGCACAGATACGCAGTATTTT. Translated: CASSPLAAGASTDTQYF. The chain recombines TRBV18 with TRBJ2-3, with D possibly matching TRBD1 (6 bases). V lost 1 base and J 0 bases, leaving 14 bases between the germline ends. From germline, CDR1 is KGHSH and CDR2 LQKENI. CDR3 length: 17 residues. The full variable domain, completed using reference TRBV18 and TRBJ2-3, is NAGVMQNPRHLVRRRGQEARLRCSPMKGHSHVYWYRQLPEEGLKFMVYLQKENIIDESGMPKERFSAEFPKEGPSILRIQQVVRGDSAAYFCASSPLAAGASTDTQYFGPGTRLTVL.